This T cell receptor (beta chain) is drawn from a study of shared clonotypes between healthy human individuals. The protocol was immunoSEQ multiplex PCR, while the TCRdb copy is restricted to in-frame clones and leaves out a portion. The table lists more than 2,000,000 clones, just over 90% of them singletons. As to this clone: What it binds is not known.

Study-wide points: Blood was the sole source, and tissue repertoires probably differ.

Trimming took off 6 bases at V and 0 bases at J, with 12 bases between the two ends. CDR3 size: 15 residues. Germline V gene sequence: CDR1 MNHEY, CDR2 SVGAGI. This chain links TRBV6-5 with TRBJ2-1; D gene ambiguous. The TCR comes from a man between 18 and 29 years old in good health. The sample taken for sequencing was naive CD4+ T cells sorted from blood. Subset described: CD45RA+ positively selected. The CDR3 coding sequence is TGTGCCAGCAGCCCCGGTCGGAGCTCCTACAATGAGCAGTTCTTC. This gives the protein CASSPGRSSYNEQFF.